These 27 T cell receptor beta chains came from one sample sequenced in a study of T-cell memory formation after mild COVID-19. One entry per CDR3 protein, called by TCRdb with MiXCR from the 5' RACE reads. Among roughly 320,000 distinct CDR3 sequences listed, 25% to 30% were seen once. The sample was PBMCs or a T cell subset sorted from them (not recorded which). The receptors here all came from an adult woman who had mild COVID-19 (a few samples of this study predate the infection). Cell type and time point are not known.

This sequence joins TRBV24-1 and TRBJ2-3, with D perhaps TRBD2 (5 bases). The V and J ends lost 9 bases and 5 bases respectively, with 11 bases between them. This CDR3 contains 12 residues. The V gene's germline CDR1 is KGHDR and CDR2 SFDVKD. The CDR3 nucleotides read TGTGCCACCGGGAGTGTCGGAGATACGCAGTATTTT. Residues: CATGSVGDTQYF.

The chain links TRBV10-3 to TRBJ2-5; D is possibly TRBD1 or TRBD2 (5 bases each). The germline V gene has CDR1 ENHRY and CDR2 SYGVKD. The CDR3 length is 14 residues. Trimming pared 0 bases from V and 5 bases from J, leaving 10 bases between. This CDR3 reads CAISESVGVETQYF. CDR3 sequence (DNA): TGTGCCATCAGTGAGTCTGTGGGGGTCGAGACCCAGTACTTC.

This clonotype was found a few times. This chain joins TRBV27 and TRBJ2-1; the D gene is possibly TRBD2 (5 bases). The germline V gene encodes CDR1 MNHEY and CDR2 SMNVEV (reference sequence). The CDR3 spans 15 residues. V lost 5 bases, J lost 0 bases, and 11 bases lay in between. The CDR3 bases are TGTGCCAGCAGTGTTAGCGTGAGCTCCTACAATGAGCAGTTCTTC. Its translation is CASSVSVSSYNEQFF.

CDR3 loop: CASSWDGGNTIYF. The CDR3 DNA is TGTGCCAGCAGTTGGGACGGTGGAAACACCATATATTTT. The rearrangement links TRBV2 to TRBJ1-3; a possible D gene is TRBD1 (5 bases). The CDR3 totals 13 residues. V lost 5 bases and J lost 3, with 8 bases in between. Looked up from germline, CDR1 is SNHLY and CDR2 is FYNNEI.

The rearrangement links TRBV12-3 or TRBV12-4 to TRBJ2-7; 7 bases map to TRBD1. The CDR3 totals 20 residues. V trimming: 7 bases; J trimming: 0 bases; junction bases outside the gene matches: 24. CDR3 nucleotides: TGTGCCAGCACCCTGAGAAAACATTATACGAACAGGGGAAGCTCCTACGAGCAGTACTTC. Translating gives CASTLRKHYTNRGSSYEQYF.

The rearrangement links TRBV29-1 to TRBJ2-1; maybe TRBD1 (5 bases). V gave up 2 bases and J gave up 9 bases, with 8 bases separating them. The germline gives CDR1 SQVTM, CDR2 ANQGSEA. CDR3 length: 11 residues. Here the CDR3 reads CSVERGLEQFF. The CDR3 nucleotides are TGCAGCGTTGAAAGGGGTCTTGAGCAGTTCTTC.

This clonotype appeared many times. The rearrangement joins TRBV11-1 to TRBJ2-7; the D gene could be TRBD1 or TRBD2 (5 bases each). V gave up 8 bases and J gave up 1 base, with 18 bases separating them. The CDR3 has 15 residues. Germline assignment: CDR1 SGHAT and CDR2 FQDESV (reference sequence). The CDR3 coding sequence is TGTGCCAGCCGATCCCGGGACGGAGGATCCTACGAGCAGTACTTC. Encoded protein: CASRSRDGGSYEQYF.

This clonotype was seen ten or more times. The gene calls are TRBV7-2 and TRBJ2-1; no definite D call. The V end lost 4 bases, the J end lost 3 bases, and 10 bases lay between the germline ends. The CDR3 is 14 residues long. Germline-derived CDR1 and CDR2 are SGHTA and FQGNSA. CDR3: CASSSRTGYNEQFF. In DNA, the CDR3 is TGTGCCAGCAGCTCCCGGACGGGCTACAATGAGCAGTTCTTC.

The sample holds one count of this clonotype. The V and J genes are TRBV2 and TRBJ1-5; 7 bases align to TRBD1. The CDR3 spans 14 residues. Unmatched junction bases numbered 6, after V lost 6 bases and J lost 4 bases. From germline, CDR1 is SNHLY and CDR2 FYNNEI. The CDR3 DNA is TGTGCCAGCAGGCCGACAGGGCGGAATCAGCCCCAGCATTTT. The encoded protein is CASRPTGRNQPQHF. The variable domain in full, with the rest retrieved from reference TRBV2 and TRBJ1-5, is EPEVTQTPSHQVTQMGQEVILRCVPISNHLYFYWYRQILGQKVEFLVSFYNNEISEKSEIFDDQFSVERPDGSNFTLKIRSTKLEDSAMYFCASRPTGRNQPQHFGDGTRLSIL.

This clonotype occurred a few times. The chain is built from TRBV20-1 and TRBJ1-2; D ambiguous. Trimming removed 6 bases at V and 2 bases at J, with 19 bases between. Germline loops: CDR1 DFQATT, CDR2 SNEGSKA (reference sequence). This CDR3 is 15 amino acids long. The CDR3 nucleotides are TGCAGTGCGGTACCGGCCTCACGGAGCAACTATGGCTACACCTTC. It codes for CSAVPASRSNYGYTF.

This clonotype was recorded at least ten times. The V and J genes are TRBV2 and TRBJ2-5; D not resolved. The germline gives CDR1 SNHLY, CDR2 FYNNEI. The CDR3 has 13 residues. V was shortened by 8 bases and J by 5 bases, with 15 bases between the two germline ends. The CDR3 DNA reads as TGTGCCAGCTTAGTGAGTAACATGGAGACCCAGTACTTC. The encoded protein is CASLVSNMETQYF.

There are a few counts of this clonotype. The genes are TRBV7-9 and TRBJ1-5, with D uncertain. Trimming pared 0 bases from V and 4 bases from J, leaving 7 bases between. The CDR3 contains 14 residues. Germline CDR1 SEHNR, CDR2 FQNEAQ (reference sequence). The CDR3 DNA reads TGTGCCAGCAGCTTAGCGCACGGAAATCAGCCCCAGCATTTT. It is translated as CASSLAHGNQPQHF.

The rearrangement links TRBV12-3 or TRBV12-4 to TRBJ1-4; 8 bases are a match to TRBD1. There are 15 residues in the CDR3. V was clipped by 4 bases and J by 3 bases; unmatched bases: 4. The CDR3 coding sequence is TGTGCCAGCAGTTCGGACAGGGAAGCTAATGAAAAACTGTTTTTT. Residues: CASSSDREANEKLFF.

The V call is TRBV30, the J call TRBJ1-2; D may be TRBD1 (5 bases). The V end lost 8 bases, the J end lost 4 bases, and 14 bases lay between the germline ends. CDR3 length: 12 residues. Germline loops: CDR1 GTSNPN, CDR2 SVGIG (reference sequence). CDR3 coding DNA: TGTGCCACCTCCGGGACTAGCTATGGCTACACCTTC. Encoded protein: CATSGTSYGYTF.

This clonotype was detected a few times. The chain links TRBV6-5 to TRBJ2-5; 8 nucleotides agree with TRBD2. This CDR3 spans 18 amino acids. CDR1 is MNHEY and CDR2 is SVGAGI in the germline V gene. V lost 4 bases and J lost 3; bases outside the gene matches: 16. CDR3 sequence (DNA): TGTGCCAGCAGTTTACTAAGGTCCTGGGATAGCGGGGAAGAGACCCAGTACTTC. Amino acids: CASSLLRSWDSGEETQYF.

The table lists this clonotype with a few counts. The genes are TRBV12-3 or TRBV12-4 and TRBJ1-1; 10 bases align to TRBD1. This CDR3 has 17 residues. V lost 5 bases to trimming and J lost 4 bases; unmatched junction nucleotides: 13. The CDR3 spells CASSPLRGQGPVTEAFF. The CDR3 bases are TGTGCCAGCAGTCCCCTCCGGGGACAGGGGCCGGTCACTGAAGCTTTCTTT.

The V and J genes are TRBV5-1 and TRBJ2-5, with unresolved D. V was cut by 5 bases and J by 5 bases, with 10 bases left in between. Germline V gene lookup returns CDR1 SGHRS and CDR2 YFSETQ. The CDR3 length is 12 residues. The CDR3 sequence is CASRWRMETQYF. The CDR3 DNA follows: TGCGCCAGCAGATGGCGGATGGAGACCCAGTACTTC.

This clonotype was seen a handful of times. V and J are TRBV7-8 and TRBJ1-2; D gene unclear. Germline lookup yields CDR1 SGHVS and CDR2 FQNEAQ. Trimming removed 5 bases from V and 7 bases from J, with 20 bases in between. This CDR3 region has 15 residues. Written as DNA, the CDR3 is TGTGCCAGCAGCCCAGGCCCCCGGAATTTTGGTGGCTACACCTTC. It translates to CASSPGPRNFGGYTF.

This clonotype has more than one count but fewer than ten. The chain uses TRBV7-2 and TRBJ1-1; the D is unclear. Trimming shortened V by 5 bases and J by 7 bases, and 11 bases separated the two germline ends. Germline CDR1 SGHTA, CDR2 FQGNSA. The CDR3 covers 12 residues. CDR3 residues: CASSNRLGEAFF. The CDR3 bases are TGTGCCAGCAGCAACCGACTGGGTGAAGCTTTCTTT.

In this sample, this clonotype turned up a few times. The chain employs TRBV10-3 and TRBJ2-7; TRBD2 aligns across 8 bases. Germline CDR1 ENHRY, CDR2 SYGVKD. The trim removed 3 bases at V and 0 bases at J, leaving 7 bases unmatched. The length of the CDR3 is 16 residues. The CDR3 loop is CAISDPAGGSSYEQYF. In DNA form, the CDR3 reads TGTGCCATCAGTGATCCGGCGGGAGGTAGCTCCTACGAGCAGTACTTC.

The rearrangement links TRBV5-1 to TRBJ2-2, with D perhaps TRBD1 (6 bases). Germline CDR1 SGHRS, CDR2 YFSETQ. V lost 0 bases and J lost 6, with 9 bases in between. This CDR3 region has 14 residues. The CDR3 here is CASSLGQEAGELFF. The CDR3 region has the DNA TGCGCCAGCAGCTTGGGACAGGAGGCCGGGGAGCTGTTTTTT.

This clonotype was counted a few times. J is TRBJ1-1 and V is TRBV29-1; possibly TRBD1 for D (6 bases). In germline, CDR1 is SQVTM, CDR2 ANQGSEA. Trimming cost V 2 bases and J 2 bases, with 12 bases left between them. The CDR3 consists of 14 residues. CDR3 in amino acids: CSVEPTGFNTEAFF. The CDR3 DNA sequence: TGCAGCGTTGAACCTACAGGGTTTAACACTGAAGCTTTCTTT.

V and J are TRBV9 and TRBJ2-3, with 13 bases that match TRBD2. This CDR3 contains 19 residues. The germline gives CDR1 SGDLS, CDR2 YYNGEE. V gave up 0 bases and J gave up 2 bases; unmatched junction bases: 9. The CDR3: CASSVDKRGLAGTTDTQYF. The CDR3 DNA follows: TGTGCCAGCAGCGTAGATAAACGGGGACTAGCGGGAACCACAGATACGCAGTATTTT.

This clonotype was observed at least ten times. The chain carries TRBV12-3 or TRBV12-4 and TRBJ1-3; TRBD1 matches 9 bases. V dropped 4 bases and J dropped 3; count of bases not matched to a gene: 7. This CDR3 region has 16 residues. The CDR3 spells CASSYGTGFFGNTIYF. The CDR3 nucleotides are TGTGCCAGCAGTTATGGGACAGGGTTCTTTGGAAACACCATATATTTT.

The V and J genes are TRBV27 and TRBJ2-1; no firm D call. Germline assignment: CDR1 MNHEY and CDR2 SMNVEV (reference sequence). The CDR3 is 12 amino acids. Trimming removed 7 bases from V and 7 bases from J, with 11 bases in between. The CDR3 here is CASTLPLNEQFF. Here the CDR3 DNA reads TGTGCCAGCACCCTTCCGTTGAATGAGCAGTTCTTC.

This sequence joins TRBV5-1 and TRBJ1-1, with D perhaps TRBD1 (5 bases). This CDR3 has 14 residues. Germline CDR1 reads SGHRS; CDR2 reads YFSETQ. The V and J ends lost 5 bases and 1 base respectively, with 12 bases between them. CDR3 in DNA: TGCGCCAGCAGGGAGGGGCCGAGGAACACTGAAGCTTTCTTT. This sequence encodes CASREGPRNTEAFF.

The CDR3: CASSLSQTSGRLAYNEQFF. The CDR3 DNA reads as TGCGCCAGCAGCTTATCTCAGACTAGCGGGAGGCTGGCCTACAATGAGCAGTTCTTC. The rearrangement uses TRBV5-1 and TRBJ2-1, with 13 bases identical to TRBD2. Germline CDR1 SGHRS, CDR2 YFSETQ. The V segment lost 2 bases and the J segment 2 bases; nucleotides outside the gene matches: 10. CDR3 size: 19 residues.